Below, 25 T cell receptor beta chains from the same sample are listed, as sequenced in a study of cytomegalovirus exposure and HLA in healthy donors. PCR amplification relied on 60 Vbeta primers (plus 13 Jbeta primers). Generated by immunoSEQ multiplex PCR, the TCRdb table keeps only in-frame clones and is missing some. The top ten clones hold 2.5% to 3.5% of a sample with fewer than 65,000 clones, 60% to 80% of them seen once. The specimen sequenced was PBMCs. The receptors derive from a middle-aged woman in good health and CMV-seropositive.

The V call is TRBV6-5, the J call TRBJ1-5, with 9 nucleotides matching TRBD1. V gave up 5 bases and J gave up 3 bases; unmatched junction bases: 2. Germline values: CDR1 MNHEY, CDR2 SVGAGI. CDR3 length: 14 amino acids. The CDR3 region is CASSGTGYNQPQHF. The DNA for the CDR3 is TGTGCCAGCAGTGGGACAGGGTACAATCAGCCCCAGCATTTT.

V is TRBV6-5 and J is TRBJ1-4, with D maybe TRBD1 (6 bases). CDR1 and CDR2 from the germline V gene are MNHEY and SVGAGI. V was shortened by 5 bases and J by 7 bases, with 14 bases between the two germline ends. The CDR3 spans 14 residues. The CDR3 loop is CASSPDRMAEKLFF. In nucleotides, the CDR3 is TGTGCCAGCAGTCCAGACAGGATGGCTGAAAAACTGTTTTTT.

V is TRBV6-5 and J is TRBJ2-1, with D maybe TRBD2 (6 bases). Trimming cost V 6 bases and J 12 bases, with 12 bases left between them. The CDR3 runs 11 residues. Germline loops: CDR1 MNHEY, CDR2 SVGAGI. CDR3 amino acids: CASSRGFWQFF. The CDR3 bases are TGTGCCAGCAGCCGGGGGTTTTGGCAGTTCTTC.

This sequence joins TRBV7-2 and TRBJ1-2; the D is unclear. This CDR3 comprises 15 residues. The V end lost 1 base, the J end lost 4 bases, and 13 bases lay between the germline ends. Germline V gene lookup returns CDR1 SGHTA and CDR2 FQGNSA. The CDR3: CASSLGWRMGYGYTF. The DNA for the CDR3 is TGTGCCAGCAGCTTAGGGTGGAGAATGGGCTATGGCTACACCTTC.

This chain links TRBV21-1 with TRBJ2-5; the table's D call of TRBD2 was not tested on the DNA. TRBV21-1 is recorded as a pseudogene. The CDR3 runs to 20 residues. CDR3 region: CASSTNGLAGGVTHQETQYF. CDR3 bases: TGTGCCAGCAGCACAAACGGACTAGCGGGGGGAGTCACCCATCAAGAGACCCAGTACTTC.

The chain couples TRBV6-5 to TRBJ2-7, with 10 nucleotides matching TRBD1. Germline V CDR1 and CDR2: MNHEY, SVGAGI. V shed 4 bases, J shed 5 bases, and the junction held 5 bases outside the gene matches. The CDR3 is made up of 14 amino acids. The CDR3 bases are TGTGCCAGCAGTTTACCGGGACAGGGGCACGAGCAGTACTTC. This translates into CASSLPGQGHEQYF.

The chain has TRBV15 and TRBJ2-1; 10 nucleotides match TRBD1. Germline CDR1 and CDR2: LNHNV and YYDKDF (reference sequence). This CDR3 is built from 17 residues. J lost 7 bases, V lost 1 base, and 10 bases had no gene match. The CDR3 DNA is TGTGCCACCAGCAGAGGCTTTTTAGGACAGGGGGGTAATGAGCAGTTCTTC. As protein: CATSRGFLGQGGNEQFF.

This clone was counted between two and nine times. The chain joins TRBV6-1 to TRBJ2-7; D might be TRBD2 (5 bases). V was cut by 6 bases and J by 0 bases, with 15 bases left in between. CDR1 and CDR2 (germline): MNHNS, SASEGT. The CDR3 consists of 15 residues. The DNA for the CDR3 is TGTGCCAGCAGCCGATCGGCGGGCAGCTCCTACGAGCAGTACTTC. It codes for CASSRSAGSSYEQYF.

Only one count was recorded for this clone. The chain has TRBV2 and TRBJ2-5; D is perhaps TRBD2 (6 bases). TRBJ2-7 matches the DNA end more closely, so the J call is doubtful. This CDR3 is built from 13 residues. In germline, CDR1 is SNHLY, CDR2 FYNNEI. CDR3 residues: CASSGTILYEQYF. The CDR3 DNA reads TGTGCCAGCAGTGGGACTATTTTATACGAGCAGTACTTC.

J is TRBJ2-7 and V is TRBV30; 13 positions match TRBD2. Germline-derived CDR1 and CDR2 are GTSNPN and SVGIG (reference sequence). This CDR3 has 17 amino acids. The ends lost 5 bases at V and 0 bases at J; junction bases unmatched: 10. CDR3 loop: CAWVRTRTSGSSYEQYF. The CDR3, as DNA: TGTGCCTGGGTTAGGACTCGGACTAGCGGGAGCTCCTACGAGCAGTACTTC.

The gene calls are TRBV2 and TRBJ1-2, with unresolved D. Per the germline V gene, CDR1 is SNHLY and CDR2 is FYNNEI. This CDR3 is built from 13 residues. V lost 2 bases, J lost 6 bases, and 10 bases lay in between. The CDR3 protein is CASSEFHRDGYTF. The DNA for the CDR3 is TGTGCCAGCAGTGAATTTCACAGAGATGGCTACACCTTC. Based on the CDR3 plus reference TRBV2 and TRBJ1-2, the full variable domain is EPEVTQTPSHQVTQMGQEVILRCVPISNHLYFYWYRQILGQKVEFLVSFYNNEISEKSEIFDDQFSVERPDGSNFTLKIRSTKLEDSAMYFCASSEFHRDGYTFGSGTRLTVV.

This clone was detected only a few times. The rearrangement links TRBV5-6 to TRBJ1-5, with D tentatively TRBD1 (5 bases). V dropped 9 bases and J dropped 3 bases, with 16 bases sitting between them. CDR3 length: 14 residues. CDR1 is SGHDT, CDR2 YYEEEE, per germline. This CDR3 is CATQLRGTNQPQHF. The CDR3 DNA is TGTGCCACCCAGCTAAGGGGTACCAATCAGCCCCAGCATTTT.

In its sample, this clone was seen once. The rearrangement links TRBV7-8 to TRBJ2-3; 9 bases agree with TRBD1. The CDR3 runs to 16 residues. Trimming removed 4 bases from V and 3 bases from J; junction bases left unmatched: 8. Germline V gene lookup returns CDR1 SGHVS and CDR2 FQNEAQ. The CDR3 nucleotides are TGTGCCAGCAGCTCCAGGAGGACAGGGGTAACAGATACGCAGTATTTT. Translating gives CASSSRRTGVTDTQYF.

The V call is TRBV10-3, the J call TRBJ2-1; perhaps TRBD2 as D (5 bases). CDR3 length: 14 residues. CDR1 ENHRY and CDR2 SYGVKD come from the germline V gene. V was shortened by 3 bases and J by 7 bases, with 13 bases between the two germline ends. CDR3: CAISDPGRANEQFF. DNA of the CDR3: TGTGCCATCAGTGATCCGGGAAGAGCGAATGAGCAGTTCTTC.

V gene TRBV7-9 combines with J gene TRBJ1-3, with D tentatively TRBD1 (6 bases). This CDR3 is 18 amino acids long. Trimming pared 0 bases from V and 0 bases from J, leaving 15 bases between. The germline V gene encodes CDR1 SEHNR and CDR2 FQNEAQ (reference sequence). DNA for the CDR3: TGTGCCAGCAGCTTAGCGGGGGCCGCTCTCAGCTCTGGAAACACCATATATTTT. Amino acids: CASSLAGAALSSGNTIYF.

The CDR3, as DNA: TGTGCCAGCAGCCTAAGCGGGGGAAGCACAGATACGCAGTATTTT. This encodes CASSLSGGSTDTQYF. The rearrangement uses TRBV11-1 and TRBJ2-3; TRBD2 aligns across 8 bases. Germline V gives CDR1 SGHAT, CDR2 FQDESV (reference sequence). Trimming removed 5 bases from V and 0 bases from J; junction bases left unmatched: 4. CDR3 length: 15 amino acids. The entire variable domain, with the rest obtained from reference TRBV11-1 and TRBJ2-3, is as follows: EAEVAQSPRYKITEKSQAVAFWCDPISGHATLYWYRQILGQGPELLVQFQDESVVDDSQLPKDRFSAERLKGVDSTLKIQPAELGDSAMYLCASSLSGGSTDTQYFGPGTRLTVL.

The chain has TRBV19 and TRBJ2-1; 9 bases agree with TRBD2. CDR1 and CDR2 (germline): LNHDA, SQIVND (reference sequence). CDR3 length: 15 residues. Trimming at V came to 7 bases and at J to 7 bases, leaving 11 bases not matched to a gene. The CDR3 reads CASKGGLAGFNEQFF. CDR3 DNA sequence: TGTGCCAGTAAAGGGGGCCTAGCGGGGTTTAATGAGCAGTTCTTC. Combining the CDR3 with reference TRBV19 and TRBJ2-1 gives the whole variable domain DGGITQSPKYLFRKEGQNVTLSCEQNLNHDAMYWYRQDPGQGLRLIYYSQIVNDFQKGDIAEGYSVSREKKESFPLTVTSAQKNPTAFYLCASKGGLAGFNEQFFGPGTRLTVL.

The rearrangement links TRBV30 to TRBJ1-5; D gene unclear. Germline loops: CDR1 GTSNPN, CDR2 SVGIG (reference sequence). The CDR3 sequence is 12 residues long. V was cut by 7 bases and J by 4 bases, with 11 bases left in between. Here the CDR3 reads CALEVANQPQHF. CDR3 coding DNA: TGTGCCTTGGAGGTGGCTAATCAGCCCCAGCATTTT.

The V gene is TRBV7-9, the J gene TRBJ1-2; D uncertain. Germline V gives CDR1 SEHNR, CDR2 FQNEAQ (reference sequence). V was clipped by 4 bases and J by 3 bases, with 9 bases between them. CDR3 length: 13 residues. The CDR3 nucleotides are TGTGCCAGCAGCTCGACACTAGACTATGGCTACACCTTC. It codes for CASSSTLDYGYTF.

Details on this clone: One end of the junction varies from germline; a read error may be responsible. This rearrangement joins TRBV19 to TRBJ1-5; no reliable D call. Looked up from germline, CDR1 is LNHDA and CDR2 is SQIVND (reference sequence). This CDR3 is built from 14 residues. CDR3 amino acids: CASSNEGGNRPQHF. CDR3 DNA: TGTGCCAGTAGCAATGAAGGAGGAAATCGGCCCCAGCATTTT.

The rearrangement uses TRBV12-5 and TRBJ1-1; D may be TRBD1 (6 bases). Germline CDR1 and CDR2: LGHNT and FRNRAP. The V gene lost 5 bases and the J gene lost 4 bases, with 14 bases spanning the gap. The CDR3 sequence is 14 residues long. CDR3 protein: CASGNRDLGTEAFF. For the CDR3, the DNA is TGTGCTAGTGGTAACAGGGACCTTGGCACTGAAGCTTTCTTT.

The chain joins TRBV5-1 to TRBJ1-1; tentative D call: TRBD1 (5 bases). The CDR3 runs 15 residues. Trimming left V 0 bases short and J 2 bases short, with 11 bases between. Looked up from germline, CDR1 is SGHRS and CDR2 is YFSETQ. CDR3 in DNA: TGCGCCAGCAGCTTGGCCGCAGGGCTAAACACTGAAGCTTTCTTT. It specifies CASSLAAGLNTEAFF.

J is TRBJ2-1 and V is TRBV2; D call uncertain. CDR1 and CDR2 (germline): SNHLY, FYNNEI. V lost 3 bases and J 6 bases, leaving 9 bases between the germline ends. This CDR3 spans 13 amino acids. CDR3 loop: CASSDSELNEQFF. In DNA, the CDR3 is TGTGCCAGCAGTGATTCGGAGCTCAATGAGCAGTTCTTC.

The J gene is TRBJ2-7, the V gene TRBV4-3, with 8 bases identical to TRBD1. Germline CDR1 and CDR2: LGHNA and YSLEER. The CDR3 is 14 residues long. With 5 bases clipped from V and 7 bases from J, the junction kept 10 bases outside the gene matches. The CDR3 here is CASSAETGVREQYF. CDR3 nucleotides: TGCGCCAGCAGCGCCGAGACAGGGGTGAGGGAGCAGTACTTC.

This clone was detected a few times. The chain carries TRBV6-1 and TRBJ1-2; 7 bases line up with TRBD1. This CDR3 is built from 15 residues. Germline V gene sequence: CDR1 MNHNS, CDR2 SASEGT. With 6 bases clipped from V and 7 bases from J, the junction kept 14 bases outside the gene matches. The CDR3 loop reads CASSSSEGARRGYTF. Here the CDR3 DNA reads TGTGCCAGCAGCTCCTCGGAGGGGGCGCGACGTGGCTACACCTTC.